A single sample gave rise to the 28 T cell receptor beta chains below, sequenced in a study of graft-versus-host responses after intestinal transplantation. For these TCRs, the target antigens are not known. Libraries were prepared by immunoSEQ multiplex PCR; TCRdb keeps only in-frame clonotypes and omits some of them. The profile shows 130,000 to 150,000 clones, around 90% of them singletons. The source was unstimulated CD4+ T cells sorted from spleen or lymph node cells, collected before intestinal transplant. The receptors come from a human donor who received an intestinal transplant.

In its sample, this clone was seen once. The chain uses TRBV28 and TRBJ1-5; D uncertain. Germline loops: CDR1 MDHEN, CDR2 SYDVKM. The CDR3 spans 15 residues. V lost 2 bases and J lost 4, with 12 bases in between. The DNA for the CDR3 is TGTGCCAGCAGTTTACGCGGCGTCCGAAATCAGCCCCAGCATTTT. Its translation: CASSLRGVRNQPQHF. Complete variable domain (other parts from reference TRBV28 and TRBJ1-5): DVKVTQSSRYLVKRTGEKVFLECVQDMDHENMFWYRQDPGLGLRLIYFSYDVKMKEKGDIPEGYSVSREKKERFSLILESASTNQTSMYLCASSLRGVRNQPQHFGDGTRLSIL.

This chain uses TRBV7-2 with TRBJ2-7, with 10 bases fitting TRBD1. CDR3 size: 14 residues. Losses at the gene ends were 5 bases for V and 3 bases for J; bases not matched to a gene: 4. Germline loops: CDR1 SGHTA, CDR2 FQGNSA. CDR3 amino acids: CASSPRTGGYEQYF. The CDR3 DNA reads as TGTGCCAGCAGCCCACGGACAGGGGGCTACGAGCAGTACTTC.

The chain combines TRBV5-6 with TRBJ2-4, with a possible D match to TRBD2 (5 bases). This CDR3 is 12 amino acids long. Germline V gene data show CDR1 as SGHDT and CDR2 as YYEEEE. V gave up 2 bases and J gave up 5 bases, with 5 bases separating them. The CDR3 region is CASSFGENIQYF. In DNA form, the CDR3 reads TGTGCCAGCAGCTTCGGGGAAAACATTCAGTACTTC.

The chain employs TRBV6-1 and TRBJ2-5; 7 bases are shared with TRBD2. From germline, CDR1 is MNHNS and CDR2 SASEGT. The trim removed 4 bases at V and 1 base at J, leaving 3 bases unmatched. CDR3 length: 14 amino acids. The CDR3 reads CASSARLAQETQYF. CDR3 sequence (DNA): TGTGCCAGCAGTGCGAGACTAGCCCAAGAGACCCAGTACTTC.

The V gene is TRBV27, the J gene TRBJ2-2; perhaps TRBD2 as D (7 bases). Germline lookup yields CDR1 MNHEY and CDR2 SMNVEV (reference sequence). V was pared by 1 base and J by 4 bases, with 19 bases between. This CDR3 region has 18 residues. CDR3 sequence: CASSLFLGRGRGTGELFF. CDR3 bases: TGTGCCAGCAGTTTATTCCTGGGGCGGGGGCGAGGCACCGGGGAGCTGTTTTTT.

This rearrangement joins TRBV6-5 to TRBJ2-7; D perhaps matches TRBD1 (5 bases). The V end was cut by 5 bases, the J end by 5 bases, with 16 bases between. The CDR3 contains 14 residues. CDR1 and CDR2 (germline): MNHEY, SVGAGI. CDR3 protein: CASSEEIWGHEQYF. The CDR3 DNA follows: TGTGCCAGCAGTGAAGAGATCTGGGGCCACGAGCAGTACTTC.

This rearrangement joins TRBV5-6 to TRBJ2-7; 9 nucleotides agree with TRBD1. CDR1 is SGHDT and CDR2 is YYEEEE in the germline V gene. J gave up 0 bases and V 4 bases, and 5 bases lay outside the gene matches. The CDR3 has 15 amino acids. CDR3 nucleotides: TGTGCCAGCAGCAGACAGGGGGTCCTCTCCTACGAGCAGTACTTC. It is translated as CASSRQGVLSYEQYF.

The chain employs TRBV5-1 and TRBJ2-2, with D hard to call. The V gene lost 1 base and the J gene lost 3 bases, with 4 bases spanning the gap. The CDR3 consists of 13 residues. The germline V gene has CDR1 SGHRS and CDR2 YFSETQ. CDR3 loop: CASSLRDTGELFF. The CDR3 region has the DNA TGCGCCAGCAGCTTGCGGGACACCGGGGAGCTGTTTTTT.

This sequence joins TRBV25-1 and TRBJ2-1; 8 positions match TRBD1. The germline CDR1 and CDR2 sequences are MGHDK and SYGVNS. J gave up 3 bases and V 4 bases, and 5 bases lay outside the gene matches. The CDR3 contains 15 residues. Here the CDR3 DNA reads TGTGCCAGCAGTGTTCAGGGGGCTGACTACAATGAGCAGTTCTTC. Translating gives CASSVQGADYNEQFF.

The gene calls are TRBV6-6 and TRBJ1-6; 9 positions agree with TRBD1. The CDR3 is made up of 14 amino acids. Looked up from germline, CDR1 is MNHNY and CDR2 is SVGAGI (reference sequence). The J segment lost 7 bases and the V segment lost 6 bases, leaving 4 bases of the junction unmatched. CDR3 amino acids: CASRDRGPNSPLHF. The DNA of the CDR3 is TGTGCCAGCAGGGACAGGGGCCCCAATTCACCCCTCCACTTT.

This chain joins TRBV4-2 and TRBJ2-7, with 7 bases that match TRBD2. Per the germline V gene, CDR1 is LGHNA and CDR2 is YNFKEQ. The CDR3 runs to 16 residues. V trimming: 1 base; J trimming: 0 bases; junction bases outside the gene matches: 6. The CDR3 coding sequence is TGTGCCAGCAGCCAAGGTCGACTAGCAGACTCCTACGAGCAGTACTTC. It yields the protein CASSQGRLADSYEQYF.

The chain links TRBV28 to TRBJ1-2; D is undetermined. Deletions cut 3 bases from V and 2 bases from J, with 7 bases between. Germline V gene data show CDR1 as MDHEN and CDR2 as SYDVKM. The CDR3 is 13 amino acids. In DNA form, the CDR3 reads TGTGCCAGCAGTTTTCGTGTCAACTATGGCTACACCTTC. This sequence encodes CASSFRVNYGYTF.

The V and J genes are TRBV28 and TRBJ2-7, with D perhaps TRBD2 (5 bases). Germline V CDR1 and CDR2: MDHEN, SYDVKM. Deletions cut 1 base from V and 0 bases from J, with 13 bases between. The CDR3 length is 16 residues. CDR3 sequence reads: CASSLSNRGFSYEQYF. CDR3 bases: TGTGCCAGCAGTTTATCGAATCGCGGGTTCTCCTACGAGCAGTACTTC.

The chain employs TRBV19 and TRBJ2-1; possible D gene TRBD1, 7 bases. The CDR3 length is 18 residues. From germline, CDR1 is LNHDA and CDR2 SQIVND (reference sequence). Trimming shortened V by 5 bases and J by 4 bases, and 24 bases separated the two germline ends. CDR3 residues: CASSAQGGGSSGYNEQFF. CDR3 sequence (DNA): TGTGCCAGTAGTGCCCAGGGGGGCGGGTCCTCGGGGTACAATGAGCAGTTCTTC.

V and J are TRBV5-1 and TRBJ2-7; 8 nucleotides agree with TRBD2. From germline, CDR1 is SGHRS and CDR2 YFSETQ. The length of the CDR3 is 15 residues. V lost 5 bases and J lost 3; bases outside the gene matches: 10. For the CDR3, the DNA is TGCGCCAGCAGTATTCGGGAGGGCAACGGCTACGAGCAGTACTTC. It specifies CASSIREGNGYEQYF.

CDR3 amino acids: CASSHDTEAFF. Here the CDR3 DNA reads TGTGCCAGTAGTCATGACACTGAAGCTTTCTTT. The chain recombines TRBV19 with TRBJ1-1; no clear D gene. Trimming shortened V by 5 bases and J by 3 bases, and 4 bases separated the two germline ends. Looked up from germline, CDR1 is LNHDA and CDR2 is SQIVND (reference sequence). The CDR3 runs 11 residues.

The chain recombines TRBV28 with TRBJ1-5; unclear D gene. In germline, CDR1 is MDHEN, CDR2 SYDVKM. The CDR3 loop spans 14 amino acids. Trimming removed 2 bases at V and 3 bases at J, with 8 bases between. The CDR3 DNA reads as TGTGCCAGCAGTTTAGGGATTACCAATCAGCCCCAGCATTTT. Residues: CASSLGITNQPQHF.

The chain links TRBV6-1 to TRBJ1-5, with unresolved D. The CDR3 has 11 amino acids. The V end lost 4 bases, the J end lost 7 bases, and 5 bases lay between the germline ends. The germline CDR1 and CDR2 sequences are MNHNS and SASEGT. The CDR3 DNA follows: TGTGCCAGCAGTGGATTACAGCCCCAGCATTTT. It codes for CASSGLQPQHF.

The chain uses TRBV7-8 and TRBJ2-7; TRBD1 matches at 9 bases. The J segment lost 7 bases and the V segment lost 3 bases, leaving 4 bases of the junction unmatched. The germline gives CDR1 SGHVS, CDR2 FQNEAQ. The CDR3 sequence is 13 residues long. The CDR3 DNA reads as TGTGCCAGCAGCTTTCGACAGGGGGGGGAGCAGTACTTC. Translating gives CASSFRQGGEQYF.

The gene calls are TRBV7-6 and TRBJ2-1; 15 bases are shared with TRBD2. The CDR3 has 21 amino acids. With V trimmed by 2 bases and J by 2 bases, 13 bases remained unmatched. Per the germline V gene, CDR1 is SGHVS and CDR2 is FNYEAQ. The CDR3 bases are TGTGCCAGCAGCTTACTCCCCTGGACTAGCGGGAGGGCCGGGGCCTACAATGAGCAGTTCTTC. Translating gives CASSLLPWTSGRAGAYNEQFF.

V and J are TRBV7-2 and TRBJ2-3; possibly TRBD1 for D (6 bases). Germline CDR1 and CDR2: SGHTA and FQGNSA. With 5 bases removed from V and 2 bases from J, the gap between germline ends came to 14 bases. The CDR3 is 15 amino acids. The CDR3 loop is CASSRQVRSTDTQYF. CDR3 coding DNA: TGTGCCAGCAGCAGACAGGTGCGATCCACAGATACGCAGTATTTT.

V and J are TRBV7-2 and TRBJ1-2; D not resolved. Trimming took off 1 base at V and 7 bases at J, with 7 bases between the two ends. From germline, CDR1 is SGHTA and CDR2 FQGNSA. The CDR3 is 12 residues long. The CDR3, as DNA: TGTGCCAGCAGCTTAGATTGGGGTGGCTACACCTTC. Protein: CASSLDWGGYTF.

The rearrangement uses TRBV30 and TRBJ1-1, with D perhaps matching TRBD1 (5 bases). The V end lost 7 bases, the J end lost 4 bases, and 16 bases lay between the germline ends. The germline V gene has CDR1 GTSNPN and CDR2 SVGIG (reference sequence). This CDR3 is built from 13 residues. This chain's CDR3 is CAYNAGRGTEAFF. The CDR3 DNA follows: TGTGCCTATAACGCAGGGCGGGGCACTGAAGCTTTCTTT.

This sequence joins TRBV27 and TRBJ2-5; unclear D gene. V lost 2 bases and J 4 bases, leaving 8 bases between the germline ends. The CDR3 has 13 residues. Germline V gives CDR1 MNHEY, CDR2 SMNVEV (reference sequence). In nucleotides, the CDR3 is TGTGCCAGCAGTTTAACAGAAATAGAGACCCAGTACTTC. It specifies CASSLTEIETQYF.

The rearrangement uses TRBV28 and TRBJ2-7, with TRBD2 identical over 7 bases. This CDR3 region has 15 residues. V lost 5 bases and J lost 4; bases outside the gene matches: 11. Germline CDR1 and CDR2: MDHEN and SYDVKM. This chain's CDR3 is CASSPVAGVLYEQYF. The CDR3 nucleotides are TGTGCCAGCAGTCCTGTGGCGGGAGTACTGTACGAGCAGTACTTC.

The chain carries TRBV15 and TRBJ2-7; a weak D match, TRBD1 (7 bases). Trimming took 0 bases from V and 13 from J, leaving 22 bases between them. Per the germline V gene, CDR1 is LNHNV and CDR2 is YYDKDF (reference sequence). This CDR3 has 15 residues. The CDR3 sequence is CATSRDLIAGGFLYF. The CDR3 nucleotides read TGTGCCACCAGCAGAGATCTAATAGCAGGGGGGTTCCTATACTTC. Using reference TRBV15 and TRBJ2-7 for the parts outside the CDR3, the full variable domain is DAMVIQNPRYQVTQFGKPVTLSCSQTLNHNVMYWYQQKSSQAPKLLFHYYDKDFNNEADTPDNFQSRRPNTSFCFLDIRSPGLGDTAMYLCATSRDLIAGGFLYFGPGTRLTVT.

The rearrangement joins TRBV11-1 to TRBJ1-3; no definite D call. Per germline, CDR1 SGHAT and CDR2 FQDESV (reference sequence). The CDR3 is 14 residues long. V was cut by 3 bases and J by 2 bases, with 8 bases left in between. DNA for the CDR3: TGTGCCAGCAGCTTCGCCCAACCTGGAAACACCATATATTTT. Its translation is CASSFAQPGNTIYF.

This clone was observed a single time. CDR3 residues: CASSPAEGYTF. The CDR3 region has the DNA TGTGCCAGCAGTCCCGCAGAAGGCTACACCTTC. The J gene is TRBJ1-2, the V gene TRBV28; D remains unclear. Trimming shortened V by 5 bases and J by 8 bases, and 9 bases separated the two germline ends. CDR1 and CDR2 (germline): MDHEN, SYDVKM. The CDR3 covers 11 residues.